This T cell receptor (beta chain) was identified in a study of blood T cell repertoires in COVID-19. For the study at large: Samples of COVID-19 (acute and convalescent) were obtained from the United States, Italy and Spain. T cells, B-cell-depleted T cells, or PBMCs provided the cDNA or gDNA that served as material.

V lost 3 bases, J lost 3 bases, and 11 bases lay in between. The CDR3 spans 15 residues. Germline V CDR1 and CDR2: MDHEN, SYDVKM. Source study methods: Estimated nucleated cell counts came from reference gene primer amplification. Sequenced by immunoSEQ multiplex PCR; TCRdb stores in-frame clones only, minus some. V and J calls and clone size are copied from that table; D and trimming were computed from the DNA. The repertoire includes about 140,000 clones, around 87% of them detected once, and roughly 4.3% sits in the top ten. The sequence was obtained from a woman aged 40 to 50 with acute or convalescent COVID-19. What was sequenced was peripheral blood. V gene TRBV28 combines with J gene TRBJ1-4, with D hard to call. Here the CDR3 DNA reads TGTGCCAGCAGTTTGGTGGGAGGATCTAATGAAAAACTGTTTTTT. Translation: CASSLVGGSNEKLFF.